This is a list of T cell receptor beta chains from one sample in a study of cytomegalovirus exposure and HLA in healthy donors. Generated by immunoSEQ multiplex PCR, the TCRdb table keeps only in-frame clones and is missing some. The table has under 200,000 clones, about three quarters seen once. Sequencing was done on a sample of PBMCs. These receptors all come from a female donor in good health and CMV-seronegative. CDR3s include the opening cysteine and the closing phenylalanine or tryptophan. Fields, in order: J gene, clone size, D gene, V gene, CDR3 protein, CDR3 DNA. A D gene is named only where the DNA matches it firmly. Clone sizes are given selectively: once, few, many, or a class where the clone is expanded.

TRBJ2-2 few TRBD2 TRBV9 CASSVHPTLGGAETGELFF TGTGCCAGCAGCGTCCACCCGACCCTCGGGGGGGCCGAGACCGGGGAGCTGTTTTTT
TRBJ1-5 NA TRBD1 TRBV28 CASDKGPSGQYQPQHF TGTGCCAGCGATAAAGGACCTTCGGGACAGTATCAGCCCCAGCATTTT
TRBJ2-1 once TRBD2 TRBV15 CATSPTSGRANYNEQFF TGTGCCACCAGCCCTACTAGCGGGAGGGCCAACTACAATGAGCAGTTCTTC
TRBJ1-1 once NA TRBV25-1 CASKEWGDTEAFF TGTGCCAGCAAGGAGTGGGGGGACACTGAAGCTTTCTTT
TRBJ1-6 NA TRBD1 TRBV19 CASSARDRVESPLHF TGTGCCAGTAGTGCCCGGGACAGGGTGGAGTCACCCCTCCACTTT
TRBJ2-2 few NA TRBV5-4 CASSRRRVAGELFF TGTGCCAGCAGCCGACGTCGGGTGGCCGGGGAGCTGTTTTTT
TRBJ2-5 NA NA TRBV15 CATSRDPQGIETQYF TGTGCCACCAGCAGAGACCCCCAGGGTATAGAGACCCAGTACTTC
TRBJ2-3 NA TRBD2 TRBV18 CASSPSGTRAPVSTDTQYF TGTGCCAGCTCACCTTCCGGGACTAGGGCCCCCGTAAGCACAGATACGCAGTATTTT
TRBJ2-3 NA TRBD2 TRBV9 CASSVGEGKGTDTQYF TGTGCCAGCAGCGTAGGGGAGGGGAAAGGGACAGATACGCAGTATTTT
TRBJ1-2 NA NA TRBV29-1 CSVNPPGARGYTF TGCAGCGTGAATCCCCCAGGGGCACGTGGCTACACCTTC
TRBJ1-2 NA NA TRBV7-9 CSSSLTAAYGYTF TGTTCCAGCAGCTTAACAGCAGCCTATGGCTACACCTTC
TRBJ2-7 NA TRBD2 TRBV5-1 CASSILAGADEQYF TGCGCCAGCAGCATACTAGCGGGAGCGGACGAGCAGTACTTC
TRBJ2-3 NA NA TRBV19 CAPRQGDTQYF TGTGCCCCCCGCCAGGGAGATACGCAGTATTTT
TRBJ1-6 few TRBD1 TRBV11-2 CASSFASGTGINSPLHF TGTGCCAGCAGCTTTGCATCCGGGACAGGGATAAATTCACCCCTCCACTTT
TRBJ1-2 NA NA TRBV6-1 CASSEIVQAYGYTF TGTGCCAGCAGTGAAATCGTGCAGGCCTATGGCTACACCTTC
TRBJ1-3 NA NA TRBV28 CASSLWGLSSGNTIYF TGTGCCAGCAGTTTGTGGGGGCTTAGCTCTGGAAACACCATATATTTT
TRBJ2-7 NA TRBD1 TRBV29-1 CSGRQGAGYEQYF TGCAGCGGTAGACAGGGGGCAGGCTACGAGCAGTACTTC
TRBJ2-3 NA TRBD1 TRBV5-5 CASAFSGTGADTQYF TGTGCCAGCGCCTTCTCCGGGACAGGGGCAGATACGCAGTATTTT
TRBJ2-1 few NA TRBV5-1 CASSLAQGQQFF TGCGCCAGCAGCTTGGCACAGGGACAGCAGTTCTTC
TRBJ1-1 NA TRBD1 TRBV5-1 CASSLAAMGQVEAFF TGCGCCAGCAGCTTGGCCGCAATGGGACAGGTCGAAGCTTTCTTT
TRBJ1-4 NA NA TRBV6-5 CASSYGRINEKLFF TGTGCCAGCAGTTACGGCCGTATTAATGAAAAACTGTTTTTT
TRBJ1-1 few NA TRBV5-1 CASSLAGLEGTFF TGCGCCAGCAGCTTGGCCGGACTGGAAGGGACTTTCTTT
TRBJ2-5 once TRBD2 TRBV7-3 CASSLQRGLQETQYF TGTGCCAGCAGCTTACAGCGGGGGCTTCAAGAGACCCAGTACTTC
TRBJ2-1 NA NA TRBV5-4 CASRLGLGGAPNEQFF TGTGCCAGCAGGCTGGGATTGGGGGGGGCCCCCAATGAGCAGTTCTTC
TRBJ2-5 once TRBD2 TRBV29-1 CSVEGGFGGAGETQYF TGCAGCGTTGAAGGGGGGTTCGGGGGGGCGGGGGAGACCCAGTACTTC
TRBJ1-1 few NA TRBV11-1 CASSLHRANTEAFF TGTGCCAGCAGCTTACACAGGGCGAACACTGAAGCTTTCTTT
TRBJ2-5 once NA TRBV18 CASSLGDLETQYF TGTGCCAGCTCTTTGGGAGATCTGGAGACCCAGTACTTC
TRBJ2-7 NA TRBD1 TRBV13 CASSLGTGVGEQYF TGTGCCAGCAGCCTCGGGACAGGGGTAGGCGAGCAGTACTTC
TRBJ1-2 NA NA TRBV27 CASWDSSGGGYTF TGTGCCAGCTGGGACTCATCGGGGGGTGGCTACACCTTC
TRBJ1-4 once NA TRBV4-2 CASSQEVRVWNNEKLFF TGTGCCAGCAGCCAAGAGGTGAGGGTCTGGAATAATGAAAAACTGTTTTTT
TRBJ2-7 NA NA TRBV28 CASSTGTRDVDEQYF TGTGCCAGCAGTACCGGGACAAGGGATGTCGACGAGCAGTACTTC